Each of the 9 T cell receptor beta chains below was sequenced from the same sample in a study of blood T cell repertoires in COVID-19. The assay was immunoSEQ multiplex PCR, and TCRdb's table has in-frame clones only and misses some. The sample gives fewer than 300,000 clones, around nine tenths of which show up once; more than 0.95% is in the top ten. Sequenced sample: PBMCs or T cells enriched from blood (not recorded which). The receptor set was obtained from a woman in her 30s who had recovered from COVID-19.

CDR3 bases: TGTGCCAGTAGTGCTAGCGGGAGGAATGCCTACGAGCAGTACTTC. As protein: CASSASGRNAYEQYF. V usage is TRBV19 and J usage is TRBJ2-7; 11 bases map to TRBD2. Germline loops: CDR1 LNHDA, CDR2 SQIVND (reference sequence). The length of the CDR3 is 15 residues. With 5 bases clipped from V and 2 bases from J, the junction kept 5 bases outside the gene matches.

The chain carries TRBV6-5 and TRBJ2-3; TRBD2 agrees at 12 bases. The ends lost 7 bases at V and 1 base at J; junction bases unmatched: 3. The CDR3 covers 15 residues. CDR1 and CDR2 from the germline V gene are MNHEY and SVGAGI. CDR3 loop: CASIPSGRGTDTQYF. The CDR3 nucleotides read TGTGCCAGCATCCCTAGCGGGAGGGGCACAGATACGCAGTATTTT.

J is TRBJ2-1 and V is TRBV28, with D perhaps matching TRBD1 (5 bases). CDR1 and CDR2 from the germline V gene are MDHEN and SYDVKM. V lost 2 bases, J lost 1 base, and 12 bases lay in between. The CDR3 runs to 16 residues. The CDR3 loop is CASSLVRAGSYNEQFF. The DNA for the CDR3 is TGTGCCAGCAGTTTAGTCCGTGCAGGGTCCTACAATGAGCAGTTCTTC. Combining the CDR3 with reference TRBV28 and TRBJ2-1 gives the whole variable domain DVKVTQSSRYLVKRTGEKVFLECVQDMDHENMFWYRQDPGLGLRLIYFSYDVKMKEKGDIPEGYSVSREKKERFSLILESASTNQTSMYLCASSLVRAGSYNEQFFGPGTRLTVL.

The chain uses TRBV15 and TRBJ2-1; TRBD2 matches 9 bases. The CDR3 loop spans 18 amino acids. Germline CDR1 reads LNHNV; CDR2 reads YYDKDF (reference sequence). Trimming took 0 bases from V and 9 from J; bases not matched to a gene: 15. The chain's CDR3 is CATSREVPAGGAHVEQFF. The CDR3 nucleotides read TGTGCCACCAGCAGAGAGGTTCCGGCGGGAGGGGCACACGTTGAGCAGTTCTTC.

CDR3 DNA sequence: TGTGCCAGCAGCCCGATCCAGGGGGCGCTGGGTGGCTACACCTTC. It encodes CASSPIQGALGGYTF. The chain carries TRBV5-4 and TRBJ1-2; 8 positions match TRBD1. This CDR3 contains 15 residues. The germline V gene has CDR1 SGHNT and CDR2 YYREEE (reference sequence). V lost 4 bases, J lost 7 bases, and 12 bases stayed unmatched.

The CDR3 DNA reads as TGCGCCAGCAGCTTGGGTGCGGTGAGGGAGACCCAGTACTTC. Translated, it gives CASSLGAVRETQYF. The chain is built from TRBV5-1 and TRBJ2-5; D is ambiguous. The CDR3 length is 14 residues. The V gene lost 0 bases and the J gene lost 5 bases, with 11 bases spanning the gap. Germline CDR1 reads SGHRS; CDR2 reads YFSETQ. Looking up the rest from reference TRBV5-1 and TRBJ2-5 gives the full variable domain: KAGVTQTPRYLIKTRGQQVTLSCSPISGHRSVSWYQQTPGQGLQFLFEYFSETQRNKGNFPGRFSGRQFSNSRSEMNVSTLELGDSALYLCASSLGAVRETQYFGPGTRLLVL.

This chain uses TRBV6-5 with TRBJ2-2; D unclear. Trimming stripped 6 bases from V and 1 base from J, with 12 bases between. The CDR3 runs 15 residues. In germline, CDR1 is MNHEY, CDR2 SVGAGI. CDR3 region: CASRFTTGNTGELFF. CDR3 sequence (DNA): TGTGCCAGCAGGTTCACTACGGGGAACACCGGGGAGCTGTTTTTT.

J is TRBJ1-6 and V is TRBV28; tentative D call: TRBD1 (6 bases). V dropped 6 bases and J dropped 5 bases, with 14 bases sitting between them. This CDR3 region has 15 residues. Germline V gives CDR1 MDHEN, CDR2 SYDVKM. The CDR3 loop is CASSPLPGDNSPLHF. CDR3 bases: TGTGCCAGCAGCCCTCTTCCAGGGGATAATTCACCCCTCCACTTT.

V and J are TRBV7-2 and TRBJ1-4; D may be TRBD1 (5 bases). Germline V gives CDR1 SGHTA, CDR2 FQGNSA. Trimming shortened V by 5 bases and J by 3 bases, and 10 bases separated the two germline ends. CDR3 length: 14 residues. Here the CDR3 reads CASSPGLANEKLFF. The CDR3 nucleotides are TGTGCCAGCAGCCCAGGGCTAGCTAATGAAAAACTGTTTTTT. The whole variable domain, filled in from reference TRBV7-2 and TRBJ1-4, reads GAGVSQSPSNKVTEKGKDVELRCDPISGHTALYWYRQSLGQGLEFLIYFQGNSAPDKSGLPSDRFSAERTGGSVSTLTIQRTQQEDSAVYLCASSPGLANEKLFFGSGTQLSVL.